The clone carrying this T cell receptor (beta chain) appeared a single time. The antigen is not known. At one of its ends the junction is not consistent with the germline gene, which may arise from a read error. The data belong to a study of post-analysis software for immune sequencing data. The germline gives CDR1 LNHNV, CDR2 YYDKDF (reference sequence). CDR3 length equals 21 residues. The study's findings and limits: Batch-mates among the samples co-clustered strongly by F measure. Four to six TRBV segments were more frequent in patients than controls; TRBV5-6, TRBV5-1 and TRBV20-1 belonged to this group.

Tagging with unique molecular identifiers was a feature of the TCR beta cDNA libraries. About 500,000 cDNA molecules were obtained per 1 to 10 million input T cells. In TCRdb, the PCR reads were re-called with MiXCR into one record per CDR3 protein. The repertoire holds 800,000 to 950,000 distinct CDR3 sequences, with under 70% as singletons. The clonotype was recovered from a girl aged 5 to 17 with multiple sclerosis. Sequencing input: blood. This chain links TRBV15 with TRBJ2-1, with 14 bases that match TRBD2. CDR3 sequence (DNA): TGTGCCACCAGCGGGACTAGCGGGAGCGCCATAAAAAGGAGCTCCTACAATGAGCGGTTCTTC. Amino acids: CATSGTSGSAIKRSSYNERFF.